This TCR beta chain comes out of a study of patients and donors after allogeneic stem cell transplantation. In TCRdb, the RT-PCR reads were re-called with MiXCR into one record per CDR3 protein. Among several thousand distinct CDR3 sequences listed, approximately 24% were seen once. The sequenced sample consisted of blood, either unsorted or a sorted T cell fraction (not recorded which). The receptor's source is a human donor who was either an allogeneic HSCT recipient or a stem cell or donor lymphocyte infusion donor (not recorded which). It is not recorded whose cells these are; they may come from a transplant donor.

The CDR3 here is CASSSRTGNYEQYV. The CDR3, as DNA: TGTGCCAGCAGCTCCCGGACTGGAAACTACGAGCAGTACGTC. The rearrangement links TRBV5-6 to TRBJ2-7, with D perhaps matching TRBD2 (5 bases). The CDR3 contains 14 residues. The V end lost 3 bases, the J end lost 3 bases, and 13 bases lay between the germline ends. In germline, CDR1 is SGHDT, CDR2 YYEEEE.